What follows describes a single TCR beta chain. What it binds is not known. Assay: immunoSEQ multiplex PCR; the TCRdb copy retains only in-frame clones and omits some. Among approximately 200,000 clones, roughly nine tenths were seen once, and the ten largest hold around 3.6%. The data stem from a study of T cell responses to AZD1222 COVID-19 vaccine. Study-wide findings and caveats: Along spike, vaccine-associated CD4 TCRs were found throughout, with dominance at 160-218 and 743-854. Just five or six AZD1222 recipients tested seropositive at baseline. Repertoires were obtained solely post-peak T cell response.

CDR3 length equals 13 residues. With 8 bases removed from V and 4 bases from J, the gap between germline ends came to 12 bases. Germline V gene data show CDR1 as LNHDA and CDR2 as SQIVND (reference sequence). The sequences come from peripheral blood, collected 28 days after the second AZD1222 dose. The chain carries TRBV19 and TRBJ2-1; TRBD2 is a possible D gene (6 bases). This clonotype originated in an adult who received the AZD1222 COVID-19 vaccine. The CDR3 DNA sequence: TGTGCCAGTCGGGAGCGCCTATACAATGAGCAGTTCTTC. It translates to CASRERLYNEQFF.